Given below is one T cell receptor beta chain in context. Germline lookup yields CDR1 MNHEY and CDR2 SVGEGT. This CDR3 comprises 14 residues. The V segment lost 6 bases and the J segment 5 bases; nucleotides outside the gene matches: 6. Source study methods: It was from reference gene primer amplification that nucleated cell counts were estimated. Libraries were prepared by immunoSEQ multiplex PCR; TCRdb keeps only in-frame clonotypes and omits some of them. Clonal size and the V and J genes are those of that table, whereas D and trimming came from the DNA. Seen here are about 170,000 clones, roughly 90% observed once, and the top ten hold approximately 4.8%. The data were taken from a study of blood T cell repertoires in COVID-19. Study at large: Some COVID-19 samples were acute and others convalescent; all came from the United States, Italy and Spain. The analysed material was cDNA or gDNA that came from T cells, B-cell-depleted T cells, or PBMCs.

Seattle-derived patients entered the study during active infection and were followed longitudinally. The clonotype originates from a man younger than 45 with COVID-19, enrolled during active disease. Sequencing was done on a sample of peripheral blood. This chain connects TRBV6-2 or TRBV6-3 to TRBJ1-1; 10 bases map to TRBD1. The CDR3 here is CASSRDRGYTEAFF. The DNA for the CDR3 is TGTGCCAGCAGCCGGGACAGGGGTTATACTGAAGCTTTCTTT.